The sequence of this TCR beta chain was determined in a study of CXCR3-negative and CXCR3-positive naive CD8 T cells. Study-level information: Per-library TRB read counts averaged about 1.5 +/- 0.3 million, adding up to 120 million to 150 million in total. Points from the study as a whole: TRB CDR3s of CXCR3-positive naive cells were more hydrophobic than those of CXCR3-negative naive cells. Whereas both naive subsets had comparably high diversity, memory CD8+ cells had much lower diversity. Unlike memory cells, which differed, naive CXCR3-negative and CXCR3-positive cells had similar TRBV-TRBJ usage.

The CDR3 consists of 15 residues. The germline CDR1 and CDR2 sequences are SGHTA and FQGTGA. A note on this clonotype: The antigen is undetermined.

CD45RO-CCR7+CD27+CD95- expression identified naive CD8+ T cells. All TRB cDNA libraries came from 5' RACE performed with UMI labels. Reanalyzing the 5' RACE reads, TCRdb keeps one entry per CDR3 protein, without DNA. The sample has over 100,000 distinct CDR3 sequences. This sequence originates from a human donor in good health. Some clones in this sample may be carry-over from other donors' samples. V gene TRBV7-3 combines with J gene TRBJ2-3; TCRdb gives TRBD2 as the D gene, but with no DNA this cannot be confirmed. The source material was naive CXCR3+ CD8+ T cells from blood. As for subset: CD45RO-CCR7+CD27+CD95- naive CD8+ T cells expressing CXCR3 (TNR3+). CDR3 protein: CASSDRTSGPDTQYF.